The source of this T cell receptor (beta chain) is a study of cytomegalovirus exposure and HLA in healthy donors. Whole-study findings and limits: Specificity for CMV antigens was confirmed in vitro for a few of the CMV-associated chains. Cytomegalovirus-associated status was assigned to 164 TCR beta chains. Based on reports, TCR beta sequences accurately predicted HLA-A and HLA-B alleles for most subjects.

In the PCR, 60 Vbeta and 13 Jbeta primers were used. Assay used: immunoSEQ multiplex PCR; TCRdb lists only in-frame clones, some missing. There are nearly 110,000 clones in the sample; roughly 70% occur only once, and 14% lies in the top ten. This CDR3 contains 15 residues. CDR1 and CDR2 from the germline V gene are MGHDK and SYGVNS. V lost 4 bases to trimming and J lost 7 bases; unmatched junction nucleotides: 7. About this clone: Its target is not known.

The chain combines TRBV25-1 with TRBJ1-4; 9 nucleotides align to TRBD1. This TCR was recovered from a woman between 40 and 55 years old in good health and CMV-seropositive. The sequenced material came from PBMCs. The CDR3 nucleotides are TGTGCCAGCAGTGGTACCGGGACAGGGTTTGAAAAACTGTTTTTT. This sequence encodes CASSGTGTGFEKLFF.